This T cell receptor beta chain was captured in a study of T cell responses to AZD1222 COVID-19 vaccine. Findings of the study overall: Increased Spike-specific TCR breadth and depth were observed after two AZD1222 doses. Close to half of all spike-specific TCRs reportedly target regions of the variants that are unmutated. Researchers report vaccine-associated CD4 TCRs spanning spike, with dominance at 160-218 and 743-854. Mostly white British, mostly female donors; authors suggested clonal diversity may be underestimated.

J lost 1 base, V lost 3 bases, and 2 bases had no gene match. CDR3 length: 14 amino acids. Per germline, CDR1 SGHRS and CDR2 YFSETQ. With regard to this clone: Its antigen remains unknown.

Produced via immunoSEQ multiplex PCR; TCRdb's table is partial and in-frame only. Of over 80,000 clones listed, 90% to 95% are singletons. This chain connects TRBV5-1 to TRBJ2-5; 8 bases are a match to TRBD1. This TCR came from an adult who received the AZD1222 COVID-19 vaccine. The sample consisted of peripheral blood, taken 28 days after the second AZD1222 dose. The CDR3 DNA is TGCGCCAGCAGCTCCGGACAGGGCCAAGAGACCCAGTACTTC. Amino acids: CASSSGQGQETQYF.